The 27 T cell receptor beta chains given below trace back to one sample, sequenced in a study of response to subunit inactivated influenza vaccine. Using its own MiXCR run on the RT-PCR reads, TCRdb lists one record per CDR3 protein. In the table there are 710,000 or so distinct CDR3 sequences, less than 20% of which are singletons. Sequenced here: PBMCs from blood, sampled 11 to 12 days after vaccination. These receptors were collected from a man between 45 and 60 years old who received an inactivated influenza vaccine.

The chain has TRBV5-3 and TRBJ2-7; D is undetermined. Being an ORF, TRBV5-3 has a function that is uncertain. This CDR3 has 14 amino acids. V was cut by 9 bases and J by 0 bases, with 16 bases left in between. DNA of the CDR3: TGTGCCATGAGCTACCGGCTCCTCTCCTACGAGCAGTACTTC. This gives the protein CAMSYRLLSYEQYF.

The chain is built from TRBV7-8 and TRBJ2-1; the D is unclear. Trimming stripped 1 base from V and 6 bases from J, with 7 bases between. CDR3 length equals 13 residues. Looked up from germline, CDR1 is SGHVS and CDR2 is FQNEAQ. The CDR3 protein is CASSLVFGNEQFF. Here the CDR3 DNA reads TGTGCCAGCAGCTTAGTTTTTGGCAATGAGCAGTTCTTC.

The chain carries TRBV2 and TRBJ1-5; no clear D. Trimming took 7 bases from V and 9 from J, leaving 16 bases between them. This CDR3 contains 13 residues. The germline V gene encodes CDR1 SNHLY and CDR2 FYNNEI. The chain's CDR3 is CASMVRETRPQHF. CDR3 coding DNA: TGTGCCAGCATGGTAAGGGAAACCCGGCCCCAGCATTTT.

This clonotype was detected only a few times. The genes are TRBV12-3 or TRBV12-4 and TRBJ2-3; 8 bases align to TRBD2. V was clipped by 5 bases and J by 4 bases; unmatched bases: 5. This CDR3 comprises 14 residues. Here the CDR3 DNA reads TGTGCCAGCAGTCCGGGGGGGTCGGCAGATACGCAGTATTTT. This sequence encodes CASSPGGSADTQYF.

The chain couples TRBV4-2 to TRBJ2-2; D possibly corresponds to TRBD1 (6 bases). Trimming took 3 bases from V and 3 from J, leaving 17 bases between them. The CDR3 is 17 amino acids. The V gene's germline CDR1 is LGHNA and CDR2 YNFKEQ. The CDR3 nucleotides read TGTGCCAGCAGCCAGACACAAAAAGGACAGTACACCGGGGAGCTGTTTTTT. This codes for CASSQTQKGQYTGELFF.

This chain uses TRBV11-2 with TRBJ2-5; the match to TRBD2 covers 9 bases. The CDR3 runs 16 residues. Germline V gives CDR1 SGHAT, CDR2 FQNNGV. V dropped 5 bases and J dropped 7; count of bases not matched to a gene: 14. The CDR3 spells CASSDLGRGGLGTQYF. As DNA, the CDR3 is TGTGCCAGCAGCGACCTAGGGCGGGGGGGACTAGGGACCCAGTACTTC. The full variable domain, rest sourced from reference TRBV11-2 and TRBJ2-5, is EAGVAQSPRYKIIEKRQSVAFWCNPISGHATLYWYQQILGQGPKLLIQFQNNGVVDDSQLPKDRFSAERLKGVDSTLKIQPAKLEDSAVYLCASSDLGRGGLGTQYFGPGTRLLVL.

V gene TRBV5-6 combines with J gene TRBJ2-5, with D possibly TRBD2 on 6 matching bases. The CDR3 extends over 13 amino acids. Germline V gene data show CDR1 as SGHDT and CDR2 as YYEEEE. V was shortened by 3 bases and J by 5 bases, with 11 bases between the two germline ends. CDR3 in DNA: TGTGCCAGCAGCTCGCGGGATCGGGAGACCCAGTACTTC. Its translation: CASSSRDRETQYF.

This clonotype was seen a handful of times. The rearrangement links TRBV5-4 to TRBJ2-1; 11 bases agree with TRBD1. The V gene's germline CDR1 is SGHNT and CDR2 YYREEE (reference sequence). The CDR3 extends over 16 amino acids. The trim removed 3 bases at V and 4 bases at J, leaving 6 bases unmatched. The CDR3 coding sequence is TGTGCCAGCAGCTCCCGGACAGGGGGCTTTTACAATGAGCAGTTCTTC. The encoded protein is CASSSRTGGFYNEQFF.

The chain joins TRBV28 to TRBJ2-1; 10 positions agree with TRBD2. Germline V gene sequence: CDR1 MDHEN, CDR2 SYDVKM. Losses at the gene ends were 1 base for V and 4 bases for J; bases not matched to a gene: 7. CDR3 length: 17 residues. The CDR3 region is CASSLSIASGGYNEQFF. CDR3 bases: TGTGCCAGCAGTTTATCCATCGCTAGCGGGGGATACAATGAGCAGTTCTTC.

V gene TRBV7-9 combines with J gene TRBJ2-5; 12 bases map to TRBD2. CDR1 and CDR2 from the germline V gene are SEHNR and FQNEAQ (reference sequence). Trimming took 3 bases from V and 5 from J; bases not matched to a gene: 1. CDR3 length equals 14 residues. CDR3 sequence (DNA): TGTGCCAGCAGCTTCGGGACTAGCGGGGAGACCCAGTACTTC. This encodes CASSFGTSGETQYF.

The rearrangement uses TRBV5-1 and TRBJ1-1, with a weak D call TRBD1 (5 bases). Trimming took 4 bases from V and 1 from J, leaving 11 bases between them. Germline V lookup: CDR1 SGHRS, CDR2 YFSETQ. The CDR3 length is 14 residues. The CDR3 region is CASSAIQGNTEAFF. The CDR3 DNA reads TGCGCCAGCAGCGCGATTCAGGGGAACACTGAAGCTTTCTTT.

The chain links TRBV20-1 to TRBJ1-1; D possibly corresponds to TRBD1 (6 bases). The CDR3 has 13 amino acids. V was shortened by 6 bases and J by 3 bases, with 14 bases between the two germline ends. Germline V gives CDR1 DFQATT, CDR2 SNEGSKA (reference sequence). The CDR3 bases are TGCAGTGCACGCCCTTGGACAGACACTGAAGCTTTCTTT. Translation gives CSARPWTDTEAFF.

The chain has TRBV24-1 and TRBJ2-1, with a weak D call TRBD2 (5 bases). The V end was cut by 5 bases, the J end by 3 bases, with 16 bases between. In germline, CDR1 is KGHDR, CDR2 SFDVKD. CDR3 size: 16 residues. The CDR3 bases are TGTGCCACCAGTGGGTCTAGCCCCAGCGACTACAATGAGCAGTTCTTC. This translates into CATSGSSPSDYNEQFF.

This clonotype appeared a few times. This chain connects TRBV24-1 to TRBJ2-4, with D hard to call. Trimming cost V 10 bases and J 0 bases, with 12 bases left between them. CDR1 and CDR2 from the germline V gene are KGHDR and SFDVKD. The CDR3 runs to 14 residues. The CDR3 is CATMMRLAKNIQYF. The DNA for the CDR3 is TGTGCCACTATGATGAGACTAGCCAAAAACATTCAGTACTTC.

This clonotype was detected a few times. In DNA form, the CDR3 reads TGTGCCAGCAGTCTAATTCGTGGGGGGCGGACTGAAGCTTTCTTT. Translation gives CASSLIRGGRTEAFF. The rearrangement links TRBV28 to TRBJ1-1; D is possibly TRBD1 (6 bases). Trimming cost V 5 bases and J 5 bases, with 18 bases left between them. CDR1 MDHEN and CDR2 SYDVKM come from the germline V gene. The CDR3 is 15 residues long.

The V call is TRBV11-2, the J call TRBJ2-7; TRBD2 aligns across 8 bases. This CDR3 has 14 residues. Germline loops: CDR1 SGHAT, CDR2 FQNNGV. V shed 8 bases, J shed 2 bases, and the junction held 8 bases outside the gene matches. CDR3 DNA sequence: TGTGCCAGCCGCCCGGGAGGGAGACCCTACGAGCAGTACTTC. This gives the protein CASRPGGRPYEQYF. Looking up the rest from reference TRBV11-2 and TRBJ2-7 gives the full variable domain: EAGVAQSPRYKIIEKRQSVAFWCNPISGHATLYWYQQILGQGPKLLIQFQNNGVVDDSQLPKDRFSAERLKGVDSTLKIQPAKLEDSAVYLCASRPGGRPYEQYFGPGTRLTVT.

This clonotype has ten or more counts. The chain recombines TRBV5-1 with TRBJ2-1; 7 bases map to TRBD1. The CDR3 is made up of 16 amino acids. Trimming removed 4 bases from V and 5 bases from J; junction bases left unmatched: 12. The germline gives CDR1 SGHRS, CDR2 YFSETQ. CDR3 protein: CASSPQAGTVNNEQFF. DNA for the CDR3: TGCGCCAGCAGCCCTCAGGCCGGGACAGTCAACAATGAGCAGTTCTTC. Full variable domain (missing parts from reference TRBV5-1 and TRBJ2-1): KAGVTQTPRYLIKTRGQQVTLSCSPISGHRSVSWYQQTPGQGLQFLFEYFSETQRNKGNFPGRFSGRQFSNSRSEMNVSTLELGDSALYLCASSPQAGTVNNEQFFGPGTRLTVL.

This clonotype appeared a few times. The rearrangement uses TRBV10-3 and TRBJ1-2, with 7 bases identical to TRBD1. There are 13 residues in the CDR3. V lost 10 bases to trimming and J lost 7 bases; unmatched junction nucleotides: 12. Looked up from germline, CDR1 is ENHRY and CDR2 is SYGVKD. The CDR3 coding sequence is TGTGCCAGCGCCGGGACAGATCAAAGTGGCTACACCTTC. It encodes CASAGTDQSGYTF.

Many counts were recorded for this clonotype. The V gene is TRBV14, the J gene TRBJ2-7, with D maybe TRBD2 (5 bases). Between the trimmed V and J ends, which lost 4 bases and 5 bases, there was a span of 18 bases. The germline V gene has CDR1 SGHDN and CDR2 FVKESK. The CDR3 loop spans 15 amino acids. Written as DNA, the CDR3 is TGTGCCAGCAGCCCCCTACCGACCGGGGTACACGAGCAGTACTTC. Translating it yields CASSPLPTGVHEQYF. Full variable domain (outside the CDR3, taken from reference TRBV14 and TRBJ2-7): EAGVTQFPSHSVIEKGQTVTLRCDPISGHDNLYWYRRVMGKEIKFLLHFVKESKQDESGMPNNRFLAERTGGTYSTLKVQPAELEDSGVYFCASSPLPTGVHEQYFGPGTRLTVT.

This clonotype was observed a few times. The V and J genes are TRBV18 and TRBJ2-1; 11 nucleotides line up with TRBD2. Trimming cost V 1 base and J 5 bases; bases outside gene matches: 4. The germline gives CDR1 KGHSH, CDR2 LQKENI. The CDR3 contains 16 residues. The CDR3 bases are TGTGCCAGCTCACCACTACTGACTAGCGGGAACAATGAGCAGTTCTTC. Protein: CASSPLLTSGNNEQFF.

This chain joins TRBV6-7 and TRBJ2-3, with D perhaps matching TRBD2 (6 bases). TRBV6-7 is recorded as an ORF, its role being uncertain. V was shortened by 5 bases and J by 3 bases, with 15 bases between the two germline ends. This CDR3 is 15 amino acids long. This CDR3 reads CASSPVPGRTDTQYF. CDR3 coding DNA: TGTGCCAGCAGTCCAGTTCCAGGGAGGACAGATACGCAGTATTTT.

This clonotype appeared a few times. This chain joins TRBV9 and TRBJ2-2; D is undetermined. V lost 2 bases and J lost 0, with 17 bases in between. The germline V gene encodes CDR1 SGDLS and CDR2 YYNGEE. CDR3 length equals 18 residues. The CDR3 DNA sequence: TGTGCCAGCAGCGTGAGTACACGGGCACCTGCGAACACCGGGGAGCTGTTTTTT. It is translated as CASSVSTRAPANTGELFF.

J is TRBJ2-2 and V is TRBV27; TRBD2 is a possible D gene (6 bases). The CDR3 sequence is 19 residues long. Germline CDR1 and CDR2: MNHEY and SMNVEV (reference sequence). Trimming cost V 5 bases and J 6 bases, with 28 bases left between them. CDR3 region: CASSRELILPSAVAGELFF. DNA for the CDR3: TGTGCCAGCAGTCGTGAATTGATACTTCCTAGCGCTGTGGCCGGGGAGCTGTTTTTT.

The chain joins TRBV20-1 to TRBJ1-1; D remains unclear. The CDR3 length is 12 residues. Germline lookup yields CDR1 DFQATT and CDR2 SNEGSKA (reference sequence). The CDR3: CSKAGSHTEAFF. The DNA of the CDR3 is TGCTCCAAAGCAGGATCGCACACTGAAGCTTTCTTT.

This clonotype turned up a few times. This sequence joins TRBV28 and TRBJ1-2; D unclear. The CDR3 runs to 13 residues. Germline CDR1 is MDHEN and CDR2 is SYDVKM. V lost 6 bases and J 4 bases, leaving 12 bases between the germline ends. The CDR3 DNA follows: TGTGCCAGCAGCTACTTGGCGGGCTATGGCTACACCTTC. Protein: CASSYLAGYGYTF.

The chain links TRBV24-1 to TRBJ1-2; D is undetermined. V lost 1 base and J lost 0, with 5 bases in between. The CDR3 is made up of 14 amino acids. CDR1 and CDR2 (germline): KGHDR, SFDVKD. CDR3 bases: TGTGCCACCAGTGATTTTCAGACTAACTATGGCTACACCTTC. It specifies CATSDFQTNYGYTF.

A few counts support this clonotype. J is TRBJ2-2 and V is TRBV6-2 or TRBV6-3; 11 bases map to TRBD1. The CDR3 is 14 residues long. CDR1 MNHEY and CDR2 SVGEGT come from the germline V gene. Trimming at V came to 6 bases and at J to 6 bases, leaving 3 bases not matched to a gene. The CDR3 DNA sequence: TGTGCCAGCAGGGACAGGGGGCTAGCCGGGGAGCTGTTTTTT. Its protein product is CASRDRGLAGELFF.